These 20 T cell receptor beta chains originate from one sample sequenced in a study of OX40 agonist ivuxolimab in advanced cancers. Sequencing was performed with immunoSEQ multiplex PCR; in TCRdb, only in-frame clones are kept and a portion is missing. Here the sample spans 53,000 or so clones, about four fifths being singletons. The source was CD4+ or CD8+ T cells sorted from blood, collected in a trial of the OX40 agonist ivuxolimab. All receptors derive from an adult with an advanced solid tumor such as melanoma, head and neck, liver or kidney cancer.

This sequence joins TRBV28 and TRBJ1-1, with D perhaps TRBD1 (5 bases). This CDR3 spans 15 amino acids. Trimming pared 8 bases from V and 1 base from J, leaving 17 bases between. Germline CDR1 MDHEN, CDR2 SYDVKM. The CDR3 spells CASRGDRGGNTEAFF. The DNA for the CDR3 is TGTGCCAGCCGGGGCGATAGGGGTGGGAACACTGAAGCTTTCTTT.

The chain employs TRBV30 and TRBJ2-4; no firm D call. The CDR3 is 15 residues long. Germline V lookup: CDR1 GTSNPN, CDR2 SVGIG (reference sequence). V was shortened by 3 bases and J by 3 bases, with 15 bases between the two germline ends. The CDR3 here is CAWRSGQLSKNIQYF. Written as DNA, the CDR3 is TGTGCCTGGAGGTCGGGCCAGCTAAGCAAAAACATTCAGTACTTC.

The chain is built from TRBV28 and TRBJ1-5, with a possible D match to TRBD1 (5 bases). V lost 5 bases and J lost 2, with 7 bases in between. In germline, CDR1 is MDHEN, CDR2 SYDVKM. The CDR3 has 13 residues. The CDR3: CASSAGRNQPQHF. CDR3 DNA: TGTGCCAGCAGTGCAGGGCGCAATCAGCCCCAGCATTTT. The whole variable domain, filled in from reference TRBV28 and TRBJ1-5, reads DVKVTQSSRYLVKRTGEKVFLECVQDMDHENMFWYRQDPGLGLRLIYFSYDVKMKEKGDIPEGYSVSREKKERFSLILESASTNQTSMYLCASSAGRNQPQHFGDGTRLSIL.

The chain is built from TRBV7-3 and TRBJ1-6; a weak D match, TRBD1 (5 bases). The CDR3 has 15 amino acids. Germline V lookup: CDR1 SGHTA, CDR2 FQGTGA. The germline V and J ends were trimmed by 2 bases and 10 bases, with 15 bases remaining between them. The CDR3 loop is CASSLDSHFSSPLHF. The CDR3 nucleotides are TGTGCCAGCAGCTTAGACAGCCATTTTTCCTCACCCCTCCACTTT.

This clone has just one count. V and J are TRBV15 and TRBJ1-3; D is ambiguous. Per germline, CDR1 LNHNV and CDR2 YYDKDF (reference sequence). The CDR3 loop spans 14 amino acids. The ends were cut back, 2 bases at V and 0 bases at J, with 5 bases in the middle. DNA of the CDR3: TGTGCCACCAGCAGATCCACCTCTGGAAACACCATATATTTT. Amino acids: CATSRSTSGNTIYF.

This chain uses TRBV6-1 with TRBJ1-4, with D unresolved. Per the germline V gene, CDR1 is MNHNS and CDR2 is SASEGT. Trimming left V 10 bases short and J 0 bases short, with 9 bases between. The CDR3 has 13 amino acids. This CDR3 reads CATELPTNEKLFF. The CDR3 coding sequence is TGTGCCACCGAACTACCAACTAATGAAAAACTGTTTTTT.

In nucleotides, the CDR3 is TGTGCCAGCAGCTTCGTTGGTGGTTCGGGTGGCTACACCTTC. It specifies CASSFVGGSGGYTF. This rearrangement joins TRBV5-5 to TRBJ1-2; D gene uncertain. The germline CDR1 and CDR2 sequences are SGHKS and YYEKEE (reference sequence). Trimming stripped 2 bases from V and 7 bases from J, with 15 bases between. The CDR3 length is 14 residues.

The V gene is TRBV10-3, the J gene TRBJ2-1, with D possibly being TRBD1 (6 bases). Germline V gene lookup returns CDR1 ENHRY and CDR2 SYGVKD. The V end was cut by 8 bases, the J end by 7 bases, with 18 bases between. CDR3 size: 14 residues. The CDR3 region is CAIQVQGLINEQFF. The CDR3 bases are TGTGCCATCCAGGTCCAGGGGCTCATTAATGAGCAGTTCTTC.

A single count supports this clone. J is TRBJ1-5 and V is TRBV7-8; D remains unclear. Trimming cost V 5 bases and J 2 bases, with 10 bases left between them. The CDR3 length is 14 residues. Germline CDR1 and CDR2: SGHVS and FQNEAQ. The CDR3 DNA is TGTGCCAGCAGCCGGGGTGGTGGCAATCAGCCCCAGCATTTT. Its protein is CASSRGGGNQPQHF.

This chain uses TRBV28 with TRBJ2-1; 9 positions match TRBD2. V dropped 8 bases and J dropped 1; count of bases not matched to a gene: 15. CDR1 and CDR2 from the germline V gene are MDHEN and SYDVKM. The CDR3 length is 18 residues. CDR3 coding DNA: TGTGCCAGCTCATCCGAGTTGGGCGGGAGGGGGTCCTACAATGAGCAGTTCTTC. Translated, it gives CASSSELGGRGSYNEQFF.

This chain links TRBV18 with TRBJ2-1; 10 positions match TRBD2. There are 16 residues in the CDR3. V lost 3 bases, J lost 6 bases, and 8 bases stayed unmatched. Per germline, CDR1 KGHSH and CDR2 LQKENI. The CDR3 spells CASSPPPSGRRNEQFF. In DNA, the CDR3 is TGTGCCAGCTCACCCCCGCCTAGCGGGAGACGCAATGAGCAGTTCTTC.

The J gene is TRBJ2-3, the V gene TRBV2, with 7 bases lining up with TRBD1. CDR1 and CDR2 (germline): SNHLY, FYNNEI. V lost 8 bases and J lost 7; bases outside the gene matches: 15. The CDR3 is 15 residues long. The CDR3 sequence: CASQPDREGTYTQYF. CDR3 sequence (DNA): TGTGCCAGCCAGCCTGACAGGGAAGGGACATATACGCAGTATTTT.

V gene TRBV7-3 combines with J gene TRBJ2-7; 9 bases fit TRBD2. The J segment lost 6 bases and the V segment lost 5 bases, leaving 11 bases of the junction unmatched. The CDR3 has 15 residues. CDR1 and CDR2 (germline): SGHTA, FQGTGA. The CDR3 loop reads CASSPDPAGGSEQYF. The DNA for the CDR3 is TGTGCCAGCAGCCCCGATCCAGCGGGAGGTTCCGAGCAGTACTTC.

The chain has TRBV5-5 and TRBJ1-3; D remains ambiguous. This CDR3 comprises 14 residues. In germline, CDR1 is SGHKS, CDR2 YYEKEE (reference sequence). Deletions cut 1 base from V and 2 bases from J, with 7 bases between. CDR3 in amino acids: CASSLTVPGNTIYF. CDR3 bases: TGTGCCAGCAGCTTGACAGTACCTGGAAACACCATATATTTT.

The chain links TRBV18 to TRBJ2-7; the D gene is possibly TRBD1 (6 bases). The CDR3 runs to 14 residues. Trimming removed 5 bases at V and 3 bases at J, with 14 bases between. Germline V CDR1 and CDR2: KGHSH, LQKENI. CDR3 loop: CASSSRDTNYEQYF. CDR3 DNA: TGTGCCAGCTCATCCCGGGACACCAACTACGAGCAGTACTTC.

The chain is built from TRBV6-6 and TRBJ1-5; D may be TRBD1 (6 bases). The CDR3 loop spans 14 amino acids. In germline, CDR1 is MNHNY, CDR2 SVGAGI (reference sequence). The V and J ends lost 5 bases and 2 bases respectively, with 10 bases between them. CDR3 loop: CASSNRVGNQPQHF. The CDR3 DNA follows: TGTGCCAGCAGTAACAGGGTTGGCAATCAGCCCCAGCATTTT.

The J gene is TRBJ2-5, the V gene TRBV30; D could derive from TRBD1 or TRBD2 (5 bases each). The V gene lost 2 bases and the J gene lost 3 bases, with 13 bases spanning the gap. Per germline, CDR1 GTSNPN and CDR2 SVGIG (reference sequence). The CDR3 contains 14 residues. The CDR3 DNA is TGTGCCTGGAGTCCGGGGCTAGCCGAAGAGACCCAGTACTTC. This codes for CAWSPGLAEETQYF.

This clone counts as medium-sized. The CDR3, as DNA: TGCAGCGCTAGGACAGGGGGGGACTCCTACGAGCAGTACTTC. Its translation is CSARTGGDSYEQYF. V gene TRBV29-1 combines with J gene TRBJ2-7, with 10 positions matching TRBD1. This CDR3 has 14 amino acids. Trimming removed 7 bases from V and 0 bases from J; junction bases left unmatched: 6. Germline V gene lookup returns CDR1 SQVTM and CDR2 ANQGSEA.

This chain links TRBV28 with TRBJ2-5; 11 bases line up with TRBD2. The V gene end was trimmed by 1 base and the J gene end by 2 bases; junction bases not matched to a gene: 6. Germline V CDR1 and CDR2: MDHEN, SYDVKM. The CDR3 spans 17 residues. The CDR3 DNA follows: TGTGCCAGCAGTTTATCCCTCCTAGCGGGAGGACAAGAGACCCAGTACTTC. Encoded protein: CASSLSLLAGGQETQYF.

This clone appeared a single time. This chain uses TRBV7-8 with TRBJ1-1; tentatively, D is TRBD1 (5 bases). This CDR3 is 16 amino acids long. CDR1 and CDR2 from the germline V gene are SGHVS and FQNEAQ. V gave up 2 bases and J gave up 11 bases, with 24 bases separating them. Written as DNA, the CDR3 is TGTGCCAGCAGCTTAAGTTCTATCGCAGGGTTCGGTGGGGCTTTCTTT. Translating gives CASSLSSIAGFGGAFF. Variable domain in full (rest from reference TRBV7-8 and TRBJ1-1): GAGVSQSPRYKVAKRGQDVALRCDPISGHVSLFWYQQALGQGPEFLTYFQNEAQLDKSGLPSDRFFAERPEGSVSTLKIQRTQQEDSAVYLCASSLSSIAGFGGAFFGQGTRLTVV.